One and the same sample provided the 5 T cell receptor beta chains below, sequenced in a study of blood T cell repertoires in COVID-19. Generated by immunoSEQ multiplex PCR, the TCRdb table keeps only in-frame clones and is missing some. This sample yields some 320,000 clones, of which 85% are seen a single time; under 2% belongs to the top ten. The source material was PBMCs or T cells enriched from blood (not recorded which). The receptors were sampled from a woman between 25 and 40 years old who had been exposed to COVID-19.

CDR3 region: CASSRGMGYGYTF. The CDR3 DNA sequence: TGTGCCAGTAGTCGAGGGATGGGCTATGGCTACACCTTC. V gene TRBV19 combines with J gene TRBJ1-2; D not resolved. The CDR3 has 13 residues. Trimming took off 5 bases at V and 4 bases at J, with 11 bases between the two ends. Germline lookup yields CDR1 LNHDA and CDR2 SQIVND (reference sequence).

The CDR3 sequence: CASIRDRLGGYTF. In DNA form, the CDR3 reads TGTGCCAGCATCAGGGACAGGTTGGGCGGCTACACCTTC. The chain links TRBV7-9 to TRBJ1-2, with 8 bases matching TRBD1. The V gene end was trimmed by 7 bases and the J gene end by 8 bases; junction bases not matched to a gene: 9. The CDR3 totals 13 residues. Germline V gene data show CDR1 as SEHNR and CDR2 as FQNEAQ (reference sequence).

V is TRBV7-2 and J is TRBJ2-3; TRBD2 aligns across 10 bases. CDR3 length equals 16 residues. Germline lookup yields CDR1 SGHTA and CDR2 FQGNSA. J lost 1 base, V lost 1 base, and 2 bases had no gene match. The CDR3 spells CASSLGGTSGTDTQYF. The DNA for the CDR3 is TGTGCCAGCAGCTTAGGTGGGACTAGCGGCACAGATACGCAGTATTTT.

This clone is categorized as medium-sized (0.01 to 0.1%). The CDR3 sequence: CASSPLNQGAYEQYF. Here the CDR3 DNA reads TGTGCCAGCAGCCCCCTAAACCAGGGGGCTTACGAGCAGTACTTC. The chain uses TRBV7-9 and TRBJ2-7; 8 bases are a match to TRBD1. The CDR3 has 15 residues. V lost 5 bases and J lost 4; bases outside the gene matches: 10. Germline CDR1 SEHNR, CDR2 FQNEAQ (reference sequence). Full variable domain (missing parts from reference TRBV7-9 and TRBJ2-7): DTGVSQNPRHKITKRGQNVTFRCDPISEHNRLYWYRQTLGQGPEFLTYFQNEAQLEKSRLLSDRFSAERPKGSFSTLEIQRTEQGDSAMYLCASSPLNQGAYEQYFGPGTRLTVT.

This chain links TRBV4-1 with TRBJ1-1; D not resolved. The CDR3 is 13 residues long. Trimming removed 2 bases from V and 4 bases from J, with 8 bases in between. The germline V gene has CDR1 MGHRA and CDR2 YSYEKL. The DNA of the CDR3 is TGCGCCAGCAGCCAACCCGGTAGCACTGAAGCTTTCTTT. Translating it yields CASSQPGSTEAFF.